The rows below give T cell receptor beta chains drawn from one sample of a study of blood T cell repertoires in COVID-19. TCRdb's table, derived via immunoSEQ multiplex PCR, lists solely in-frame clones and lacks some. Counted here are about 360,000 clones, over 75% occurring once; the ten biggest clones make up around 2%. Sequencing was performed on PBMCs or T cells enriched from blood (not recorded which). Receptor source: a man aged 40-49 years in a cohort exposed to, infected with or recovered from COVID-19 (not recorded which). CDR3s include the opening cysteine and the closing phenylalanine or tryptophan. D genes are given only for firm matches. Clone size is given for some rows only: seen once, a few or many times, or a class if the clone is expanded.

V gene,J gene,D gene,clone size,CDR3 DNA,CDR3 protein
TRBV7-2,TRBJ2-7,TRBD2,few,TGTGCCAGCAGCTTCGGACTAGCGGGAAGTTCGATCGAGCAGTACTTC,CASSFGLAGSSIEQYF
TRBV5-1,TRBJ2-1,TRBD1,NA,TGCGCCAGCAGCTTGCGTGCCAGGGGGCAGGACAATGAGCAGTTCTTC,CASSLRARGQDNEQFF
TRBV5-1,TRBJ2-1,TRBD2,NA,TGCGCCAGCAGCTCGCAAGGGACTAGCGGGAGCTACAATGAGCAGTTCTTC,CASSSQGTSGSYNEQFF
TRBV28,TRBJ1-5,NA,NA,TGTGCCAGCAGTTTAGGCAGGGTCGGACAGCCCCAGCATTTT,CASSLGRVGQPQHF
TRBV29-1,TRBJ2-3,TRBD1,few,TGCAGCGGACAACAGGGGCAGGTGTCAGATACGCAGTATTTT,CSGQQGQVSDTQYF
TRBV21-1,TRBJ2-1,NA,once,TGTGCCAGCAGCAAACGGAACAGGGGGCACGGGGCTTGGGAGCAGTTCTTC,CASSKRNRGHGAWEQFF
TRBV4-1,TRBJ2-7,TRBD1,NA,TGCGCCAGCAGCCAAGGGACAGGGAGGTACTACGAGCAGTACTTC,CASSQGTGRYYEQYF
TRBV11-2,TRBJ2-7,TRBD2,NA,TGTGCCAGCAGCTTAGTGGCTAGCGGGAGTGGCGAGCAGTACTTC,CASSLVASGSGEQYF
TRBV5-4,TRBJ2-3,NA,NA,TGTGCCAGCAGCTGGCAATCAATCACAGATACGCAGTATTTT,CASSWQSITDTQYF
TRBV28,TRBJ1-5,NA,NA,TGTGCCAGCAGTTTACCGTCTCAGAACGCTCAGCCCCAGCATTTT,CASSLPSQNAQPQHF
TRBV15,TRBJ1-5,TRBD1,few,TGTGCCACCAGCAGGGACAGGGGGAATCAGCCCCAGCATTTT,CATSRDRGNQPQHF
TRBV28,TRBJ2-3,NA,NA,TGTGCCAGCAGTTTATCTTCGGATACGCAGTATTTT,CASSLSSDTQYF
TRBV6-1,TRBJ2-6,TRBD1,NA,TGTGCCAGCAGTGAAGTTTGGACAGGGATGTCTGGGGCCAACGTCCTGACTTTC,CASSEVWTGMSGANVLTF
TRBV27,TRBJ1-1,TRBD1,NA,TGTGCCAGCAGTAGAGACAGGGCCACTGAAGCTTTCTTT,CASSRDRATEAFF
TRBV28,TRBJ2-5,NA,NA,TGTGCCAGCAGTTTCACTTCGGGAAGCCAAGAGACCCAGTACTTC,CASSFTSGSQETQYF
TRBV3-1/TRBV3-2,TRBJ1-2,NA,NA,TGTGCCAGCAGCCAAGATAGCGCAGGGGCTAACTATGGCTACACCTTC,CASSQDSAGANYGYTF
TRBV15,TRBJ2-2,NA,NA,TGTGCCACCAGCAGAGGTCCCGTCAGCGGGAACACCGGGGAGCTGTTTTTT,CATSRGPVSGNTGELFF